The 21 T cell receptor beta chains in this list originate from one sample, sequenced in a study of blood T cell repertoires in COVID-19. The data were produced by immunoSEQ multiplex PCR, yet TCRdb's version contains in-frame clones alone and is incomplete. The sample carries over 200,000 clones, 70% to 90% recorded once. The source material was peripheral blood. Every receptor here comes from a woman in her 30s who had recovered from COVID-19.

The rearrangement links TRBV5-1 to TRBJ2-5; 7 positions match TRBD2. The CDR3 is made up of 15 amino acids. V lost 2 bases, J lost 4 bases, and 8 bases stayed unmatched. Germline V gene sequence: CDR1 SGHRS, CDR2 YFSETQ. CDR3 DNA: TGCGCCAGCAGCTTAGGGACTACAAAAATAGAGACCCAGTACTTC. Encoded protein: CASSLGTTKIETQYF.

The gene calls are TRBV19 and TRBJ1-6; 9 bases align to TRBD1. Germline values: CDR1 LNHDA, CDR2 SQIVND (reference sequence). The CDR3 runs to 16 residues. V was clipped by 6 bases and J by 5 bases; unmatched bases: 8. CDR3 sequence (DNA): TGTGCCAGTAGCCGCAGGACAGGGGCGAATAATTCACCCCTCCACTTT. This translates into CASSRRTGANNSPLHF.

The rearrangement joins TRBV7-9 to TRBJ1-2, with 8 bases identical to TRBD1. The germline CDR1 and CDR2 sequences are SEHNR and FQNEAQ (reference sequence). Trimming took 5 bases from V and 7 from J; bases not matched to a gene: 9. The CDR3 covers 14 residues. The CDR3 sequence is CASSPLTRGLGYTF. The DNA for the CDR3 is TGTGCCAGCAGCCCCCTAACCAGGGGGCTTGGCTACACCTTC.

This clone was found once. The chain joins TRBV7-9 to TRBJ2-3, with 7 nucleotides matching TRBD2. The J segment lost 4 bases and the V segment lost 4 bases, leaving 11 bases of the junction unmatched. Germline assignment: CDR1 SEHNR and CDR2 FQNEAQ (reference sequence). The CDR3 contains 16 residues. CDR3 residues: CASSSTTSLRADTQYF. The CDR3, as DNA: TGTGCCAGCAGCTCGACGACTAGCTTGAGGGCAGATACGCAGTATTTT. Supplemented by reference TRBV7-9 and TRBJ2-3, the full variable domain reads DTGVSQNPRHKITKRGQNVTFRCDPISEHNRLYWYRQTLGQGPEFLTYFQNEAQLEKSRLLSDRFSAERPKGSFSTLEIQRTEQGDSAMYLCASSSTTSLRADTQYFGPGTRLTVL.

V usage is TRBV11-2 and J usage is TRBJ2-7, with D unresolved. CDR3 length: 11 amino acids. V shed 5 bases and J shed 4 bases, with 6 bases lying between them. From germline, CDR1 is SGHAT and CDR2 FQNNGV. CDR3 DNA sequence: TGTGCCAGCAGCGTAGCTTACGAGCAGTACTTC. Protein product: CASSVAYEQYF.

V is TRBV7-2 and J is TRBJ2-7; 7 bases line up with TRBD1. The CDR3 loop spans 14 amino acids. The V segment lost 4 bases and the J segment 1 base; nucleotides outside the gene matches: 4. Germline loops: CDR1 SGHTA, CDR2 FQGNSA. The CDR3 nucleotides read TGTGCCAGCAGCTATACGACAGGGTCCTACGAGCAGTACTTC. As protein: CASSYTTGSYEQYF.

The chain is built from TRBV11-2 and TRBJ1-1; D not resolved. The V gene lost 3 bases and the J gene lost 1 base, with 6 bases spanning the gap. The CDR3 spans 13 residues. Germline CDR1 is SGHAT and CDR2 is FQNNGV. The CDR3 DNA reads TGTGCCAGCAGCTTTCGACAGAACACTGAAGCTTTCTTT. It specifies CASSFRQNTEAFF.

The rearrangement joins TRBV6-5 to TRBJ2-5, with 9 bases matching TRBD1. The CDR3 has 16 amino acids. Trimming took 0 bases from V and 5 from J; bases not matched to a gene: 7. CDR1 and CDR2 (germline): MNHEY, SVGAGI. For the CDR3, the DNA is TGTGCCAGCAGTTACTCGGGGACAGGGAACAGGGAGACCCAGTACTTC. Translation: CASSYSGTGNRETQYF.

V and J are TRBV6-2 or TRBV6-3 and TRBJ2-4, with 8 nucleotides matching TRBD1. V lost 0 bases and J lost 2; bases outside the gene matches: 6. The CDR3 spans 17 residues. CDR1 and CDR2 (germline): MNHEY, SVGEGT. CDR3 sequence: CASSYSSRGRSKNIQYF. The CDR3 bases are TGTGCCAGCAGTTACTCGTCCAGGGGGCGATCCAAAAACATTCAGTACTTC.

The V gene is TRBV19, the J gene TRBJ2-2, with 7 nucleotides matching TRBD1. The CDR3 is 17 amino acids. The junction had 12 bases not matched to a gene; V was cut back by 6 bases and J by 2 bases. Per the germline V gene, CDR1 is LNHDA and CDR2 is SQIVND (reference sequence). The CDR3 bases are TGTGCCAGTAGAACGGTCGACAGGGTAGCCAACACCGGGGAGCTGTTTTTT. Translated: CASRTVDRVANTGELFF.

This chain connects TRBV19 to TRBJ1-1; D is unresolved. This CDR3 region has 13 residues. CDR1 is LNHDA, CDR2 SQIVND, per germline (reference sequence). CDR3 sequence reads: CACRERLYTEAFF. The CDR3 bases are TGTGCTTGTCGGGAGCGGTTATACACTGAAGCTTTCTTT.

This clone was observed a few times. The chain joins TRBV18 to TRBJ1-5; D possibly corresponds to TRBD1 (6 bases). Trimming took 2 bases from V and 6 from J, leaving 8 bases between them. Germline lookup yields CDR1 KGHSH and CDR2 LQKENI. The CDR3 contains 13 residues. The CDR3 sequence: CASSPAGAQPQHF. CDR3 bases: TGTGCCAGCTCACCAGCGGGGGCTCAGCCCCAGCATTTT.

V gene TRBV5-1 combines with J gene TRBJ1-1, with 9 bases that match TRBD1. CDR1 and CDR2 (germline): SGHRS, YFSETQ. This CDR3 spans 14 amino acids. The trim removed 2 bases at V and 5 bases at J, leaving 4 bases unmatched. Here the CDR3 reads CASSFGQGMTEAFF. DNA of the CDR3: TGCGCCAGCAGCTTTGGACAGGGGATGACTGAAGCTTTCTTT.

V usage is TRBV5-1 and J usage is TRBJ2-1; D may be TRBD1 (5 bases). CDR1 and CDR2 (germline): SGHRS, YFSETQ. V shed 7 bases and J shed 1 base, with 9 bases lying between them. CDR3 length equals 13 residues. Written as DNA, the CDR3 is TGCGCCAGCCGGACACAGTCCTACAATGAGCAGTTCTTC. Protein product: CASRTQSYNEQFF.

The chain carries TRBV12-5 and TRBJ1-6; D gene uncertain. Germline-derived CDR1 and CDR2 are LGHNT and FRNRAP. The length of the CDR3 is 15 residues. The ends were cut back, 0 bases at V and 5 bases at J, with 8 bases in the middle. The CDR3 reads CASGLVVGNNSPLHF. Written as DNA, the CDR3 is TGTGCTAGTGGTTTGGTAGTCGGGAATAATTCACCCCTCCACTTT.

The rearrangement joins TRBV28 to TRBJ1-2; the D gene is possibly TRBD1 (5 bases). Trimming took off 1 base at V and 4 bases at J, with 13 bases between the two ends. Germline V CDR1 and CDR2: MDHEN, SYDVKM. This CDR3 contains 15 residues. CDR3 protein: CASSLSGGTLYGYTF. Here the CDR3 DNA reads TGTGCCAGCAGTTTATCCGGGGGGACCCTCTATGGCTACACCTTC.

V usage is TRBV18 and J usage is TRBJ1-6; D is possibly TRBD1 (6 bases). Germline V CDR1 and CDR2: KGHSH, LQKENI. V lost 2 bases and J lost 6, with 11 bases in between. The CDR3 has 15 amino acids. CDR3 nucleotide sequence: TGTGCCAGCTCACCAACGACAGGACCTAATTCACCCCTCCACTTT. It yields the protein CASSPTTGPNSPLHF.

The genes are TRBV29-1 and TRBJ1-1; no firm D call. The CDR3 extends over 15 amino acids. V lost 7 bases and J 1 base, leaving 19 bases between the germline ends. Per germline, CDR1 SQVTM and CDR2 ANQGSEA. This chain's CDR3 is CSAQEGVSGNTEAFF. CDR3 coding DNA: TGCAGCGCCCAGGAGGGTGTGTCGGGGAACACTGAAGCTTTCTTT.

V is TRBV10-3 and J is TRBJ1-2; 9 nucleotides match TRBD1. V lost 7 bases to trimming and J lost 2 bases; unmatched junction nucleotides: 17. The CDR3 is 18 residues long. CDR1 is ENHRY and CDR2 is SYGVKD in the germline V gene. DNA of the CDR3: TGTGCCATCACCGCCGTCTGGGACAGGGAGCAAGGGAACTATGGCTACACCTTC. This sequence encodes CAITAVWDREQGNYGYTF.

The chain joins TRBV5-1 to TRBJ1-2, with 7 bases fitting TRBD1. The V gene end was trimmed by 4 bases and the J gene end by 6 bases; junction bases not matched to a gene: 12. This CDR3 region has 15 residues. CDR1 is SGHRS, CDR2 YFSETQ, per germline. In DNA, the CDR3 is TGCGCCAGCAGCCGGACTTCCGGGACAGAAAATGGCTACACCTTC. Residues: CASSRTSGTENGYTF.

This chain connects TRBV12-5 to TRBJ2-7, with 9 bases matching TRBD1. Trimming at V came to 3 bases and at J to 2 bases, leaving 8 bases not matched to a gene. Per germline, CDR1 LGHNT and CDR2 FRNRAP. The CDR3 spans 16 residues. The DNA of the CDR3 is TGTGCTAGTGGTTTAAACAGGGGGCTTGTTACCTACGAGCAGTACTTC. It specifies CASGLNRGLVTYEQYF.